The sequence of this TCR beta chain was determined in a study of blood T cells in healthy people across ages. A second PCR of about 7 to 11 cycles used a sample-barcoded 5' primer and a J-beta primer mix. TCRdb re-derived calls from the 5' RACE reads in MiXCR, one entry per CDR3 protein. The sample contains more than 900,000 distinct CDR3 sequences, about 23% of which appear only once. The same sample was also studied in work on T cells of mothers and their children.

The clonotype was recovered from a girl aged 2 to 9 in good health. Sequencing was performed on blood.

CDR3 amino acids: CASSLESGRGTDTQYF. CDR3 DNA: TGTGCCAGCAGCTTAGAATCAGGCAGGGGAACAGATACGCAGTATTTT. The V and J genes are TRBV7-6 and TRBJ2-3; D may be TRBD1 (6 bases). The ends were cut back, 1 base at V and 3 bases at J, with 14 bases in the middle. Germline values: CDR1 SGHVS, CDR2 FNYEAQ. The CDR3 length is 16 residues.